This entry concerns a single T cell receptor (beta chain). This sample was taken from a study of T cell changes during pregnancy in multiple sclerosis. CDR3 length equals 11 residues. The V end was cut by 7 bases, the J end by 5 bases, with 8 bases between. Germline-derived CDR1 and CDR2 are LNHDA and SQIVND (reference sequence). Data came from immunoSEQ multiplex PCR; TCRdb stores just in-frame clones and leaves some out. The sample comprises tens of thousands of clones, 84% of which are singletons, and about 0.6% rests with the top ten. The material sequenced was CD4+ T cells from peripheral blood mononuclear cells, taken before pregnancy. This chain connects TRBV19 to TRBJ1-1; D is undetermined. The TCR originated in a female donor with multiple sclerosis, enrolled in a pregnancy study. This CDR3 is CASTGITEAFF. CDR3 coding DNA: TGTGCCAGTACCGGGATTACTGAAGCTTTCTTT. Full variable domain (rest looked up from reference TRBV19 and TRBJ1-1): DGGITQSPKYLFRKEGQNVTLSCEQNLNHDAMYWYRQDPGQGLRLIYYSQIVNDFQKGDIAEGYSVSREKKESFPLTVTSAQKNPTAFYLCASTGITEAFFGQGTRLTVV.